These 27 T cell receptor beta chains were sequenced from one sample in a study of blood T cell repertoires in COVID-19. Some clones are missing from TCRdb's copy, which holds only in-frame ones; the method was immunoSEQ multiplex PCR. This repertoire shows about 150,000 clones, approximately 84% found once; its top ten account for about 3.7%. The specimen sequenced was PBMCs or T cells enriched from blood (not recorded which). Receptor source: a woman aged 45-65 years with acute COVID-19.

The chain has TRBV19 and TRBJ1-4; D not certain. CDR1 is LNHDA, CDR2 SQIVND, per germline (reference sequence). V was shortened by 7 bases and J by 5 bases, with 11 bases between the two germline ends. The CDR3 length is 13 residues. The CDR3 bases are TGTGCCAGTACAGGAATGAACAATGAAAAACTGTTTTTT. Its protein product is CASTGMNNEKLFF.

V and J are TRBV3-1 (or the pseudogene TRBV3-2) and TRBJ2-5, with TRBD2 as a possible D gene (6 bases). Between the trimmed V and J ends, which lost 7 bases and 3 bases, there was a span of 9 bases. The CDR3 loop spans 12 amino acids. Germline loops: CDR1 LGHDT, CDR2 YNNKEL (reference sequence). This CDR3 is CASTGVEETQYF. CDR3 DNA sequence: TGTGCCAGCACGGGGGTAGAAGAGACCCAGTACTTC.

The chain joins TRBV25-1 to TRBJ2-1; the D gene is possibly TRBD2 (5 bases). Trimming removed 6 bases at V and 9 bases at J, with 12 bases between. The germline V gene encodes CDR1 MGHDK and CDR2 SYGVNS. This CDR3 is built from 12 residues. The CDR3 DNA sequence: TGTGCCAGCAGCCTTCCGGGGTGTGAGCAGTTCTTC. It specifies CASSLPGCEQFF.

This sequence joins TRBV7-9 and TRBJ2-3, with TRBD2 matching over 11 bases. Germline loops: CDR1 SEHNR, CDR2 FQNEAQ (reference sequence). V dropped 7 bases and J dropped 3; count of bases not matched to a gene: 6. The CDR3 totals 15 residues. CDR3 residues: CASNSLAGGTDTQYF. DNA for the CDR3: TGTGCCAGCAACTCCTTAGCGGGAGGGACAGATACGCAGTATTTT.

The gene calls are TRBV6-5 and TRBJ1-1, with D hard to call. CDR1 is MNHEY and CDR2 is SVGAGI in the germline V gene. The CDR3 extends over 13 amino acids. CDR3 loop: CVAGGVMNTEAFF. Written as DNA, the CDR3 is TGTGTCGCAGGAGGCGTGATGAACACTGAAGCTTTCTTT.

The rearrangement uses TRBV7-8 and TRBJ1-5, with 8 bases lining up with TRBD1. The CDR3 length is 14 residues. Germline loops: CDR1 SGHVS, CDR2 FQNEAQ. Trimming removed 6 bases from V and 2 bases from J; junction bases left unmatched: 3. CDR3 sequence reads: CASSMTGGNQPQHF. The CDR3 DNA sequence: TGTGCCAGCAGTATGACAGGGGGCAATCAGCCCCAGCATTTT.

The chain uses TRBV5-4 and TRBJ2-7, with 10 bases matching TRBD1. The length of the CDR3 is 16 residues. Germline V gene data show CDR1 as SGHNT and CDR2 as YYREEE (reference sequence). J lost 1 base, V lost 4 bases, and 8 bases had no gene match. CDR3 nucleotides: TGTGCCAGCAGCGACAGGGGGCGATTTCTATCCTACGAGCAGTACTTC. Amino acid sequence: CASSDRGRFLSYEQYF.

The chain combines TRBV30 with TRBJ1-6; D might be TRBD1 (6 bases). CDR1 GTSNPN and CDR2 SVGIG come from the germline V gene (reference sequence). This CDR3 spans 16 amino acids. The V end lost 2 bases, the J end lost 8 bases, and 19 bases lay between the germline ends. CDR3 DNA sequence: TGTGCCTGGAGTCCGCCCCAGGGGTGGATAGATTCACCCCTCCACTTT. Its protein is CAWSPPQGWIDSPLHF.

This clone was detected once. The chain has TRBV19 and TRBJ2-1, with no clear D. Germline V gene data show CDR1 as LNHDA and CDR2 as SQIVND (reference sequence). This CDR3 is 12 amino acids long. The V end was cut by 7 bases, the J end by 5 bases, with 9 bases between. CDR3 region: CASNAVNNEQFF. As DNA, the CDR3 is TGTGCCAGTAATGCGGTGAACAATGAGCAGTTCTTC.

The V gene is TRBV28, the J gene TRBJ1-5; 7 bases agree with TRBD1. There are 18 residues in the CDR3. The germline gives CDR1 MDHEN, CDR2 SYDVKM. J gave up 3 bases and V 6 bases, and 17 bases lay outside the gene matches. CDR3 in DNA: TGTGCCAGCAGCCCCCCCACAGGGGCCTACCCCCCCAATCAGCCCCAGCATTTT. It codes for CASSPPTGAYPPNQPQHF.

Comment on this clone: A junction end diverges from the germline sequence, so it may reflect a read error. The rearrangement uses TRBV9 and TRBJ1-2; 7 bases match TRBD1. This CDR3 comprises 11 residues. From germline, CDR1 is SGDLS and CDR2 YYNGEE. The CDR3 DNA follows: TGTGCCAGCAGCGCCGACAGGGAGCGGGCCTTC. It translates to CASSADRERAF.

This clone was recorded only once. J is TRBJ2-2 and V is TRBV10-2, with D unclear. The CDR3 is made up of 12 amino acids. CDR1 and CDR2 from the germline V gene are WSHSY and SAAADI. V was pared by 10 bases and J by 8 bases, with 14 bases between. The CDR3 loop reads CATSALTGELFF. CDR3 bases: TGCGCCACGTCCGCCTTAACTGGGGAGCTGTTTTTT.

The chain combines TRBV19 with TRBJ2-3; 7 bases match TRBD2. Trimming at V came to 10 bases and at J to 6 bases, leaving 10 bases not matched to a gene. The CDR3 spans 13 residues. CDR1 LNHDA and CDR2 SQIVND come from the germline V gene (reference sequence). CDR3 DNA sequence: TGTGCCACCACATGGAGCGGGGCGGATACGCAGTATTTT. This translates into CATTWSGADTQYF.

This sequence joins TRBV11-3 and TRBJ2-7; a weak D match, TRBD1 (6 bases). Germline-derived CDR1 and CDR2 are SGHNT and YENEEA. V lost 5 bases and J lost 4, with 18 bases in between. There are 15 residues in the CDR3. As DNA, the CDR3 is TGTGCCAGCAGCGTAACAGGGTGGGTCGAGTACGAGCAGTACTTC. It specifies CASSVTGWVEYEQYF.

V and J are TRBV24-1 and TRBJ2-2; 12 nucleotides line up with TRBD2. V lost 5 bases and J lost 6; bases outside the gene matches: 3. The germline gives CDR1 KGHDR, CDR2 SFDVKD. The CDR3 totals 15 residues. This CDR3 reads CATSGLAGVSGELFF. The DNA of the CDR3 is TGTGCCACCAGTGGACTAGCGGGAGTATCCGGGGAGCTGTTTTTT.

The chain combines TRBV24-1 with TRBJ1-3; D gene uncertain. Looked up from germline, CDR1 is KGHDR and CDR2 is SFDVKD. This CDR3 is built from 17 residues. V gave up 12 bases and J gave up 0 bases, with 23 bases separating them. Here the CDR3 reads CAVSDISGSHSGNTIYF. For the CDR3, the DNA is TGTGCCGTAAGTGATATTTCGGGGAGCCACTCTGGAAACACCATATATTTT.

The gene calls are TRBV20-1 and TRBJ1-4; D not certain. In germline, CDR1 is DFQATT, CDR2 SNEGSKA (reference sequence). Trimming cost V 0 bases and J 6 bases, with 2 bases left between them. The CDR3 contains 11 residues. CDR3 DNA: TGCAGTGCTAGAGACGATGAAAAACTGTTTTTT. Translated: CSARDDEKLFF.

The chain carries TRBV5-6 and TRBJ2-1, with TRBD2 identical over 12 bases. Trimming at V came to 0 bases and at J to 6 bases, leaving 1 base not matched to a gene. CDR3 size: 15 residues. Germline V gene data show CDR1 as SGHDT and CDR2 as YYEEEE. This CDR3 is CASSLGTSGINEQFF. The CDR3 region has the DNA TGTGCCAGCAGCTTGGGGACTAGCGGGATCAATGAGCAGTTCTTC.

CDR3 sequence (DNA): TGTGCCAGCAGCCTCCTATCGTCCCGGGACACGGAAACTAATGAAAAACTGTTTTTT. Encoded protein: CASSLLSSRDTETNEKLFF. V gene TRBV3-1 (or the pseudogene TRBV3-2) combines with J gene TRBJ1-4, with TRBD1 as a possible D gene (6 bases). This CDR3 spans 19 amino acids. Trimming took 4 bases from V and 1 from J, leaving 22 bases between them. Germline V gene sequence: CDR1 LGHDT, CDR2 YNNKEL (reference sequence).

This clone came up once. The J gene is TRBJ2-2, the V gene TRBV7-8, with 12 bases identical to TRBD2. The germline V gene has CDR1 SGHVS and CDR2 FQNEAQ. V lost 5 bases and J lost 7; bases outside the gene matches: 11. This CDR3 is built from 17 residues. The CDR3 region is CASSRAGTSGHDGELFF. CDR3 sequence (DNA): TGTGCCAGCAGCCGCGCCGGGACTAGCGGGCATGACGGGGAGCTGTTTTTT. The full variable domain, its missing parts supplied by reference TRBV7-8 and TRBJ2-2, is GAGVSQSPRYKVAKRGQDVALRCDPISGHVSLFWYQQALGQGPEFLTYFQNEAQLDKSGLPSDRFFAERPEGSVSTLKIQRTQQEDSAVYLCASSRAGTSGHDGELFFGEGSRLTVL.

The chain employs TRBV20-1 and TRBJ2-2; no clear D gene. CDR1 and CDR2 (germline): DFQATT, SNEGSKA (reference sequence). Deletions cut 3 bases from V and 2 bases from J, with 10 bases between. The CDR3 length is 14 residues. This CDR3 reads CSASRRANTGELFF. The CDR3 DNA reads TGCAGTGCTAGTCGTCGCGCTAACACCGGGGAGCTGTTTTTT.

The rearrangement links TRBV25-1 to TRBJ1-4; D is ambiguous. CDR3 size: 15 residues. V lost 1 base to trimming and J lost 3 bases, with 9 bases between them. Germline CDR1 and CDR2: MGHDK and SYGVNS. CDR3 DNA sequence: TGTGCCAGCAGTGAATCCCGGGGAGCTAATGAAAAACTGTTTTTT. Translation gives CASSESRGANEKLFF.

V is TRBV7-9 and J is TRBJ2-3; the D is unclear. CDR3 length: 14 residues. V shed 6 bases and J shed 2 bases, with 12 bases lying between them. CDR1 is SEHNR and CDR2 is FQNEAQ in the germline V gene (reference sequence). The CDR3 sequence is CASRSEQITDTQYF. The DNA of the CDR3 is TGTGCCAGCAGGAGCGAGCAGATCACAGATACGCAGTATTTT.

V gene TRBV12-3 or TRBV12-4 combines with J gene TRBJ1-1, with unresolved D. The CDR3 runs 13 residues. V was shortened by 3 bases and J by 6 bases, with 11 bases between the two germline ends. CDR3 region: CASSFEVWPEAFF. CDR3 bases: TGTGCCAGCAGTTTTGAGGTGTGGCCTGAAGCTTTCTTT.

The chain links TRBV14 to TRBJ2-3; TRBD2 matches 7 bases. V lost 1 base to trimming and J lost 5 bases; unmatched junction nucleotides: 0. Germline assignment: CDR1 SGHDN and CDR2 FVKESK. This CDR3 has 13 residues. The CDR3 protein is CASSQGEGDTQYF. The CDR3 DNA follows: TGTGCCAGCAGCCAAGGGGAGGGAGATACGCAGTATTTT.

This clone was observed once. This chain uses TRBV7-3 with TRBJ2-3; D is possibly TRBD2 (5 bases). CDR3 size: 15 residues. Trimming pared 2 bases from V and 10 bases from J, leaving 19 bases between. Germline CDR1 SGHTA, CDR2 FQGTGA. The CDR3 nucleotides are TGTGCCAGCAGCTTAGGATCCGGGATGGCCGCTCCGCAGTATTTT. Protein sequence: CASSLGSGMAAPQYF.

This clone has more than one count but fewer than ten. The rearrangement joins TRBV28 to TRBJ2-1; 8 bases align to TRBD2. CDR1 is MDHEN and CDR2 is SYDVKM in the germline V gene. V lost 4 bases, J lost 2 bases, and 4 bases stayed unmatched. This CDR3 is built from 15 residues. CDR3 in amino acids: CASSSTSGAYNEQFF. The DNA for the CDR3 is TGTGCCAGCAGTTCCACTAGCGGAGCCTACAATGAGCAGTTCTTC. Based on the CDR3 plus reference TRBV28 and TRBJ2-1, the full variable domain is DVKVTQSSRYLVKRTGEKVFLECVQDMDHENMFWYRQDPGLGLRLIYFSYDVKMKEKGDIPEGYSVSREKKERFSLILESASTNQTSMYLCASSSTSGAYNEQFFGPGTRLTVL.